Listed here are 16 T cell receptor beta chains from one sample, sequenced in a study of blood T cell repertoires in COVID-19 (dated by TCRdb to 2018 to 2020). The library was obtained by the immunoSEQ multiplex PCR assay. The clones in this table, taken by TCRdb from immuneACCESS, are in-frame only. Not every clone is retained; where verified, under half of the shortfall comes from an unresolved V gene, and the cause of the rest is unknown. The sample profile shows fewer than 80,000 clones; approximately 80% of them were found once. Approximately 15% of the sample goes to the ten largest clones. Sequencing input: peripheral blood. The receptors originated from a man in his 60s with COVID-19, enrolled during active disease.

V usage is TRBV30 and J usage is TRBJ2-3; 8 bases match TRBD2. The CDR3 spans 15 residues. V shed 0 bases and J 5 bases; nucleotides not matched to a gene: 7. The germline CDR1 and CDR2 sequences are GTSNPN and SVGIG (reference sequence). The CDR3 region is CAWSVQLAAGDTQYF. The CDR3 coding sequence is TGTGCCTGGAGTGTACAACTAGCGGCGGGAGATACGCAGTATTTT.

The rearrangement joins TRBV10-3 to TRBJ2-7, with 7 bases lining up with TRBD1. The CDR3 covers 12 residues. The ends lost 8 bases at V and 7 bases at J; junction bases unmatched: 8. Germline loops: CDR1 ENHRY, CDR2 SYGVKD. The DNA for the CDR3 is TGTGCCATCCGGGACAGCAGGGGTGAGCAGTACTTC. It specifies CAIRDSRGEQYF.

This CDR3 reads CASSREGYEQYF. Here the CDR3 DNA reads TGCGCCAGCAGTCGGGAGGGCTACGAGCAGTACTTC. The genes are TRBV5-1 and TRBJ2-7; TRBD2 aligns across 8 bases. CDR1 and CDR2 from the germline V gene are SGHRS and YFSETQ. J lost 3 bases, V lost 5 bases, and 1 base had no gene match. The CDR3 length is 12 residues.

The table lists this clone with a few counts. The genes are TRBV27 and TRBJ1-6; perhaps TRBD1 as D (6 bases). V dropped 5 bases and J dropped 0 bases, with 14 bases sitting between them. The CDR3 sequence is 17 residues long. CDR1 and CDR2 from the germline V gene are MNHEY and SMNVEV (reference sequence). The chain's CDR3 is CASSPRDIPSYNSPLHF. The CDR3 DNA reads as TGTGCCAGCAGTCCCCGGGACATCCCCTCCTATAATTCACCCCTCCACTTT.

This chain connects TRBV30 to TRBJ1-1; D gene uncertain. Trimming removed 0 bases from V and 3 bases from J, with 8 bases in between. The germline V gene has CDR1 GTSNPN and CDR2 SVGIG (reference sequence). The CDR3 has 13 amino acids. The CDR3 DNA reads TGTGCCTGGAGTGTAGCCGCGGACACTGAAGCTTTCTTT. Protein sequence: CAWSVAADTEAFF.

CDR3 in amino acids: CSADRTGQETQYF. The CDR3 DNA reads TGCAGCGCCGATAGGACAGGACAAGAGACCCAGTACTTC. The chain couples TRBV29-1 to TRBJ2-5; 7 bases align to TRBD1. The J segment lost 2 bases and the V segment lost 7 bases, leaving 7 bases of the junction unmatched. From germline, CDR1 is SQVTM and CDR2 ANQGSEA. CDR3 length equals 13 residues.

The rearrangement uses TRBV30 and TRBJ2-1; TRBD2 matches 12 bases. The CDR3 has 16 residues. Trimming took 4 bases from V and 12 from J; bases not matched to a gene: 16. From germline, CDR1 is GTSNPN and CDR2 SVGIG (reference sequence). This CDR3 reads CAWTSTTSGGSEGQFF. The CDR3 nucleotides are TGTGCCTGGACCAGTACGACTAGCGGGGGCTCAGAGGGGCAGTTCTTC.

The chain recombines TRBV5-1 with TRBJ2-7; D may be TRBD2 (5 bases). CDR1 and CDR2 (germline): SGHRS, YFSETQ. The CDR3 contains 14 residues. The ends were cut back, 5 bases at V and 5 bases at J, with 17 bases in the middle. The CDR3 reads CASREEPSHDEQYF. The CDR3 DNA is TGCGCCAGCAGGGAGGAACCTTCCCATGACGAGCAGTACTTC.

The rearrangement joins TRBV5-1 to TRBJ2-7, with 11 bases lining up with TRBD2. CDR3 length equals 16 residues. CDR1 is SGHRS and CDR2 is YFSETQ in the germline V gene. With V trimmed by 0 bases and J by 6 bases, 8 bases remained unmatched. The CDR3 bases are TGCGCCAGCAGCTTGGTAGGCCTAGCGGGGGGTTCCGAGCAGTACTTC. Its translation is CASSLVGLAGGSEQYF.

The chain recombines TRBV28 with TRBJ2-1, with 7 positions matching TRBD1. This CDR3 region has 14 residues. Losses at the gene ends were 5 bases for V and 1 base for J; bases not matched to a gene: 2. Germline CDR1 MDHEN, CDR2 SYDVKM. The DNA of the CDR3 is TGTGCCAGCAGTCAGGGACAGTCCTACAATGAGCAGTTCTTC. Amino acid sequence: CASSQGQSYNEQFF.

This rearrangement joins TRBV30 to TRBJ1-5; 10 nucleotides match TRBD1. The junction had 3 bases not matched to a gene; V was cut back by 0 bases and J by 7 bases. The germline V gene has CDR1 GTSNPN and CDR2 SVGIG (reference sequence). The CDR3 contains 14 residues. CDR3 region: CAWSVGTGEQPQHF. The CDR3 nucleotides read TGTGCCTGGAGTGTAGGGACAGGGGAACAGCCCCAGCATTTT.

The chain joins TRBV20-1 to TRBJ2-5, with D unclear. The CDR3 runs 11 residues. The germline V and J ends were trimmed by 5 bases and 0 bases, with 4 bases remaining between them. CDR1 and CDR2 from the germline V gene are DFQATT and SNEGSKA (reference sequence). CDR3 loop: CSAEDQETQYF. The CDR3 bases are TGCAGTGCTGAGGACCAAGAGACCCAGTACTTC.

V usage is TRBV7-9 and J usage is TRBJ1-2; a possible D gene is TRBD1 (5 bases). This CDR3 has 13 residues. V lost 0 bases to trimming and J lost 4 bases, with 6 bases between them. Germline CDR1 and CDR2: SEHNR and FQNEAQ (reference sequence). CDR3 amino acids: CASSLARAYGYTF. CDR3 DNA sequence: TGTGCCAGCAGCTTAGCCAGGGCCTATGGCTACACCTTC.

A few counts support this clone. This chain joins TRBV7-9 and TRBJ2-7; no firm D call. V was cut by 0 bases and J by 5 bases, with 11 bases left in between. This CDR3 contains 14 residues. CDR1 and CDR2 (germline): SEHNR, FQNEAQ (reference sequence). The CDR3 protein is CASSLARQVHEQYF. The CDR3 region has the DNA TGTGCCAGCAGCTTAGCCAGACAAGTCCACGAGCAGTACTTC.

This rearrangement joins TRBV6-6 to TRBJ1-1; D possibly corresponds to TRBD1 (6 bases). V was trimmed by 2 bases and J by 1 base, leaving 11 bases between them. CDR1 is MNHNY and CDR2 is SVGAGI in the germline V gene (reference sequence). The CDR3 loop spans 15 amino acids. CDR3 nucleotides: TGTGCCAGCAGTTACCCGGACAGAAAGAACACTGAAGCTTTCTTT. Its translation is CASSYPDRKNTEAFF.

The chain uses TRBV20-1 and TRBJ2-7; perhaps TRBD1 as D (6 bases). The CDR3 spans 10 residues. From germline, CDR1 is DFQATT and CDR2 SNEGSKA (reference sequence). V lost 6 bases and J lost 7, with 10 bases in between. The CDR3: CSAQGYEQYF. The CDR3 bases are TGCAGTGCACAGGGCTATGAGCAGTACTTC.